The 22 T cell receptor beta chains given below trace back to one sample, sequenced in a study of cytomegalovirus exposure and HLA in healthy donors. With 60 Vbeta and 13 Jbeta primers, the PCR was carried out. Produced via immunoSEQ multiplex PCR; TCRdb's table is partial and in-frame only. This repertoire shows 100,000 to 120,000 clones, under 85% found once; its top ten account for 1.3%. Source material: PBMCs. These receptors were taken from a man aged 40-55 years in good health and CMV-seronegative.

This chain joins TRBV2 and TRBJ2-3; 11 positions match TRBD2. V shed 8 bases, J shed 10 bases, and the junction held 14 bases outside the gene matches. Germline CDR1 and CDR2: SNHLY and FYNNEI. The CDR3 extends over 15 amino acids. The CDR3 loop is CASQGLAGTQDAQYF. In DNA form, the CDR3 reads TGTGCCAGCCAAGGACTAGCGGGCACCCAGGATGCGCAGTATTTT.

J is TRBJ1-1 and V is TRBV28, with D unclear. Germline-derived CDR1 and CDR2 are MDHEN and SYDVKM. With 5 bases removed from V and 3 bases from J, the gap between germline ends came to 10 bases. The CDR3 sequence is 13 residues long. For the CDR3, the DNA is TGTGCCAGCAGTGTTGACACCTACACTGAAGCTTTCTTT. Translated, it gives CASSVDTYTEAFF.

This clone was counted between two and nine times. In DNA, the CDR3 is TGTGCCATCAGGGGACAGGGCGGGATCTACGAGCAGTACTTC. As protein: CAIRGQGGIYEQYF. The V call is TRBV10-3, the J call TRBJ2-7, with 9 positions matching TRBD1. Germline values: CDR1 ENHRY, CDR2 SYGVKD. Trimming at V came to 6 bases and at J to 3 bases, leaving 6 bases not matched to a gene. This CDR3 region has 14 residues.

A few counts support this clone. The chain joins TRBV5-1 to TRBJ2-7; D is undetermined. The CDR3 runs to 14 residues. Germline V gene sequence: CDR1 SGHRS, CDR2 YFSETQ. The V end lost 0 bases, the J end lost 2 bases, and 9 bases lay between the germline ends. The CDR3: CASSLEMAAYEQYF. Written as DNA, the CDR3 is TGCGCCAGCAGCTTGGAAATGGCGGCCTACGAGCAGTACTTC.

To note about this clone: Other nucleotide sequences from this sample produce the same CDR3. The chain employs TRBV11-2 and TRBJ1-1; possible D gene TRBD1, 6 bases. This CDR3 contains 13 residues. In germline, CDR1 is SGHAT, CDR2 FQNNGV. V dropped 0 bases and J dropped 14 bases, with 16 bases sitting between them. The CDR3 sequence is CASSLDMTGVAFF. For the CDR3, the DNA is TGTGCCAGCAGCTTAGATATGACAGGTGTTGCCTTCTTT.

This clone was counted a single time. This chain links TRBV11-3 with TRBJ2-7, with 8 bases lining up with TRBD1. V lost 5 bases to trimming and J lost 2 bases; unmatched junction nucleotides: 8. The germline CDR1 and CDR2 sequences are SGHNT and YENEEA. The CDR3 is 15 residues long. For the CDR3, the DNA is TGTGCCAGCAGCCCATGGACAGGGCCCCCCTACGAGCAGTACTTC. The encoded protein is CASSPWTGPPYEQYF.

This chain links TRBV4-3 with TRBJ1-2, with no clear D. Germline V gene sequence: CDR1 LGHNA, CDR2 YSLEER. Trimming shortened V by 0 bases and J by 0 bases, and 8 bases separated the two germline ends. The CDR3 has 15 amino acids. Here the CDR3 reads CASSQDGPTNYGYTF. The CDR3, as DNA: TGCGCCAGCAGCCAAGATGGGCCGACTAACTATGGCTACACCTTC.

The chain uses TRBV6-1 and TRBJ2-7, with a possible D match to TRBD2 (6 bases). Trimming shortened V by 2 bases and J by 0 bases, and 14 bases separated the two germline ends. Per the germline V gene, CDR1 is MNHNS and CDR2 is SASEGT. The CDR3 runs 16 residues. The CDR3 DNA follows: TGTGCCAGCAGTGAATCGGCGGGGACGAGCTCCTACGAGCAGTACTTC. As protein: CASSESAGTSSYEQYF.

The rearrangement joins TRBV9 to TRBJ1-5, with D possibly matching TRBD1 (5 bases). V lost 3 bases, J lost 6 bases, and 7 bases lay in between. CDR1 is SGDLS, CDR2 YYNGEE, per germline. This CDR3 has 12 residues. This CDR3 is CASSAGFQPQHF. CDR3 in DNA: TGTGCCAGCAGCGCAGGGTTTCAGCCCCAGCATTTT. Full variable domain (outside the CDR3, taken from reference TRBV9 and TRBJ1-5): DSGVTQTPKHLITATGQRVTLRCSPRSGDLSVYWYQQSLDQGLQFLIQYYNGEERAKGNILERFSAQQFPDLHSELNLSSLELGDSALYFCASSAGFQPQHFGDGTRLSIL.

The chain couples TRBV4-2 to TRBJ2-3, with D possibly TRBD2 on 7 matching bases. This CDR3 is 15 amino acids long. Germline-derived CDR1 and CDR2 are LGHNA and YNFKEQ. V lost 1 base, J lost 0 bases, and 8 bases lay in between. CDR3 nucleotide sequence: TGTGCCAGCAGCCAAGCGGGGGGCAGCACAGATACGCAGTATTTT. This encodes CASSQAGGSTDTQYF.

This sequence joins TRBV6-5 and TRBJ2-1; D is perhaps TRBD1 (5 bases). V lost 5 bases to trimming and J lost 1 base, with 9 bases between them. CDR1 and CDR2 from the germline V gene are MNHEY and SVGAGI. The CDR3 is made up of 14 amino acids. The CDR3 nucleotides are TGTGCCAGCAGTCTGGACACGTCCTACAATGAGCAGTTCTTC. Amino acid sequence: CASSLDTSYNEQFF.

The CDR3 DNA reads TGTGCCAGCAGCGGAGCGGGGCCTAACACCGGGGAGCTGTTTTTT. Amino acid sequence: CASSGAGPNTGELFF. The gene calls are TRBV7-3 and TRBJ2-2; 7 bases align to TRBD2. This CDR3 contains 15 residues. The V segment lost 5 bases and the J segment 2 bases; nucleotides outside the gene matches: 5. The germline V gene encodes CDR1 SGHTA and CDR2 FQGTGA. The whole variable domain, filled in from reference TRBV7-3 and TRBJ2-2, reads GAGVSQTPSNKVTEKGKYVELRCDPISGHTALYWYRQSLGQGPEFLIYFQGTGAADDSGLPNDRFFAVRPEGSVSTLKIQRTERGDSAVYLCASSGAGPNTGELFFGEGSRLTVL.

This clone was counted only a few times. The rearrangement joins TRBV27 to TRBJ2-1; 10 positions match TRBD2. This CDR3 is built from 14 residues. J lost 9 bases, V lost 6 bases, and 8 bases had no gene match. Germline values: CDR1 MNHEY, CDR2 SMNVEV (reference sequence). CDR3 amino acids: CASRLIAGGFEQFF. CDR3 nucleotide sequence: TGTGCCAGCAGACTCATAGCGGGAGGTTTTGAGCAGTTCTTC.

The rearrangement joins TRBV2 to TRBJ1-1; tentatively, D is TRBD1 (5 bases). CDR3 length: 16 residues. V was clipped by 7 bases and J by 5 bases, with 23 bases between them. Germline CDR1 is SNHLY and CDR2 is FYNNEI. For the CDR3, the DNA is TGTGCCAGCACCAACCTAGGGCGGGACCCCTGGACTGAAGCTTTCTTT. Its protein is CASTNLGRDPWTEAFF.

The chain recombines TRBV7-9 with TRBJ1-5; 11 positions agree with TRBD1. Losses at the gene ends were 5 bases for V and 4 bases for J; bases not matched to a gene: 7. The CDR3 has 16 residues. Germline lookup yields CDR1 SEHNR and CDR2 FQNEAQ (reference sequence). CDR3 sequence (DNA): TGTGCCAGCAGCCGGACGGGGACAGGGGGTAATCAGCCCCAGCATTTT. It yields the protein CASSRTGTGGNQPQHF.

This clone was found a few times. V is TRBV6-5 and J is TRBJ1-5; 9 nucleotides align to TRBD1. CDR3 length: 16 amino acids. The J segment lost 3 bases and the V segment lost 3 bases, leaving 6 bases of the junction unmatched. Germline CDR1 and CDR2: MNHEY and SVGAGI. CDR3 protein: CASSYSGTGTNQPQHF. The CDR3 coding sequence is TGTGCCAGCAGTTATTCCGGGACAGGGACCAATCAGCCCCAGCATTTT.

The chain uses TRBV19 and TRBJ1-3; 7 bases align to TRBD1. The CDR3 has 15 amino acids. Germline CDR1 reads LNHDA; CDR2 reads SQIVND (reference sequence). Losses at the gene ends were 5 bases for V and 1 base for J; bases not matched to a gene: 5. In DNA, the CDR3 is TGTGCCAGTAGTCCGACAGGGCAGTCTGGAAACACCATATATTTT. It specifies CASSPTGQSGNTIYF.

The V call is TRBV5-6, the J call TRBJ1-2; D possibly corresponds to TRBD1 (5 bases). CDR1 is SGHDT, CDR2 YYEEEE, per germline. The CDR3 extends over 11 amino acids. Trimming pared 3 bases from V and 6 bases from J, leaving 6 bases between. CDR3 coding DNA: TGTGCCAGCAGCTGGGGGGATGGCTACACCTTC. It codes for CASSWGDGYTF.

V gene TRBV19 combines with J gene TRBJ2-4, with D perhaps TRBD2 (5 bases). CDR3 length equals 13 residues. V was cut by 6 bases and J by 1 base, with 7 bases left in between. CDR1 and CDR2 (germline): LNHDA, SQIVND (reference sequence). The CDR3 sequence is CASRSGAKNIQYF. CDR3 in DNA: TGTGCCAGTAGATCGGGGGCCAAAAACATTCAGTACTTC.

V is TRBV19 and J is TRBJ2-7; 9 positions match TRBD2. The J segment lost 2 bases and the V segment lost 6 bases, leaving 2 bases of the junction unmatched. This CDR3 region has 13 residues. CDR1 LNHDA and CDR2 SQIVND come from the germline V gene (reference sequence). CDR3 nucleotide sequence: TGTGCCAGTAGGACTAGCGGAACCTACGAGCAGTACTTC. It codes for CASRTSGTYEQYF.

The J gene is TRBJ2-3, the V gene TRBV28; D gene uncertain. The V gene's germline CDR1 is MDHEN and CDR2 SYDVKM. V dropped 3 bases and J dropped 0 bases, with 7 bases sitting between them. The CDR3 length is 14 residues. CDR3 loop: CASSLTSSTDTQYF. The CDR3 DNA reads as TGTGCCAGCAGTTTGACTTCTAGCACAGATACGCAGTATTTT.

V is TRBV7-2 and J is TRBJ1-1; D gene unclear. V was trimmed by 1 base and J by 5 bases, leaving 11 bases between them. CDR1 is SGHTA, CDR2 FQGNSA, per germline. CDR3 length equals 14 residues. For the CDR3, the DNA is TGTGCCAGCAGCTTAGTTTCAGGTAGGACTGAAGCTTTCTTT. Encoded protein: CASSLVSGRTEAFF.